A selection of T cell receptor delta chains follows, all from one sample in a study of DNA immune sequencing with unique molecular identifiers. TCRdb reanalysed the multiplex PCR reads via CATT. The sample has a few hundred delta-chain clones, 25% to 35% seen once. The sequenced material came from buffy coat blood. The origin of the receptors is a human donor in good health. Both conserved end residues are part of each CDR3. The D gene is left open where the match is weak. Size is omitted from some rows. Given values are once, few, many or a class for expanded clones.

v_gene	abundance	d_gene	j_gene	CDR3aa	CDR3nt
TRDV1	large	TRDD3	TRDJ1	CALGDRPPRGGSTSEGLYTDKLIF	TGTGCTCTTGGGGACAGGCCCCCCCGAGGGGGATCTACGAGCGAGGGCCTATACACCGATAAACTCATCTTT
TRDV1	medium-sized	.	TRDJ1	CALGDFIFLDWFSMGGTDKLIF	TGTGCTCTTGGGGACTTTATATTCCTAGATTGGTTTTCTATGGGGGGCACCGATAAACTCATCTTT
TRDV1	medium-sized	.	TRDJ1	CALGDLLPTGFKLIF	TGTGCTCTTGGGGATTTACTACCTACTGGGTTTAAACTCATCTTT
TRDV2	medium-sized	.	TRDJ1	CACDLLIPTGELGVNTDKLIF	TGTGCCTGTGACCTCCTTATTCCTACGGGGGAACTGGGGGTCAACACCGATAAACTCATCTTT
TRDV3	large	TRDD3	TRDJ1	CAFDAFLRSPLGDAPYTDKLIF	TGTGCCTTCGACGCCTTCTTACGATCCCCTCTGGGGGATGCCCCTTACACCGATAAACTCATCTTT
TRAV29/DV5	medium-sized	.	TRDJ1	CSVLLCSKRGGRNVGWGMRGTDKLIF	.
TRDV2	large	TRDD2	TRDJ1	CACDTLLPTSGDTDKLIF	TGTGCCTGTGACACCCTCCTTCCTACGTCGGGGGATACCGATAAACTCATCTTT
TRDV2	.	TRDD3	TRDJ1	CACDTLSTGGLVPGDKLIF	TGTGCCTGTGACACCCTGAGTACTGGGGGATTAGTTCCGGGCGATAAACTCATCTTT
TRDV2	medium-sized	TRDD3	TRDJ1	CACDELGDPTHDKLIF	TGTGCCTGTGACGAACTGGGGGATCCCACCCACGATAAACTCATCTTT
TRAV38-2/DV8	large	.	TRDJ1	CAYRSGGDRYTDKLIF	TGTGCTTATAGGAGTGGGGGGGACAGGTACACCGATAAACTCATCTTT
TRDV1	large	TRDD3	TRDJ1	CALGERTSIVEYWGNLYTDKLIF	TGTGCTCTTGGGGAACGGACGTCCATAGTGGAGTACTGGGGGAACCTATACACCGATAAACTCATCTTT
TRDV2	.	TRDD3	TRDJ1	CACAPSYWLGDTEARQLTDKLIF	TGTGCCTGTGCTCCTTCCTACTGGCTGGGGGATACGGAGGCGAGACAACTCACCGATAAACTCATCTTT
TRDV1	.	TRDD3	TRDJ1	CALGERSGQLGGYTDKLIF	TGTGCTCTTGGGGAACGGTCGGGGCAGCTGGGGGGGTACACCGATAAACTCATCTTT
TRDV1	medium-sized	.	TRDJ1	CALGELTFLRRGYRRLTRYTDKLIF	TGTGCTCTTGGGGAACTTACATTCCTACGCAGGGGATACAGGAGACTGACGAGATACACCGATAAACTCATCTTT
TRDV1	large	TRDD2	TRDJ1	CALGELVPTSYDPDWRYTDKLIF	TGTGCTCTTGGGGAACTAGTCCCGACTTCCTACGATCCGGACTGGAGGTACACCGATAAACTCATCTTT
TRDV2	hyperexpanded	TRDD3	TRDJ1	CACDDLGGYAGFTDKLIF	TGTGCCTGTGACGATCTTGGGGGATACGCGGGTTTCACCGATAAACTCATCTTT
TRDV2	medium-sized	TRDD3	TRDJ1	CACDTLTGGQYTDKLIF	TGTGCCTGTGACACCCTTACTGGGGGACAGTACACCGATAAACTCATCTTT
TRDV2	large	TRDD3	TRDJ3	CACDTTGGSSLSWDTRQMFF	TGTGCCTGTGACACCACTGGGGGATCCTCCCTCTCCTGGGACACCCGACAGATGTTTTTC
TRDV2	medium-sized	TRDD3	TRDJ3	CACDTGGFSSWDTRQMFF	TGTGCCTGTGACACGGGGGGATTCAGCTCCTGGGACACCCGACAGATGTTTTTC
TRDV1	hyperexpanded	TRDD3	TRDJ1	CALGVSPLGPGDTSTPPYTDKLIF	TGTGCTCTTGGGGTGTCCCCCCTTGGCCCTGGGGATACGAGTACCCCTCCGTACACCGATAAACTCATCTTT